This entry describes one TCR beta chain. Its antigen remains unidentified. Assay: immunoSEQ multiplex PCR; the TCRdb copy retains only in-frame clones and omits some. The repertoire has 330,000 or so clones, roughly 70% of them found once; the top ten carry about 9.4%. Germline lookup yields CDR1 SGHVS and CDR2 FQNEAQ. There are 14 residues in the CDR3. The V and J ends lost 5 bases and 4 bases respectively, with 12 bases between them. The data originate from a study of shared clonotypes between healthy human individuals. The study, taken as a whole, reports: Across subsets, estimated richness was generally greater for naive than for memory populations.

This TCR came from a man aged 30 to 45 in good health. Sequenced input: memory CD4+ T cells sorted from blood. As for subset: CD45RA-negative fraction. The chain has TRBV7-8 and TRBJ1-3; D ambiguous. For the CDR3, the DNA is TGTGCCAGCAGCCAAACGCAGGTCGGAAACACCATATATTTT. Protein product: CASSQTQVGNTIYF.